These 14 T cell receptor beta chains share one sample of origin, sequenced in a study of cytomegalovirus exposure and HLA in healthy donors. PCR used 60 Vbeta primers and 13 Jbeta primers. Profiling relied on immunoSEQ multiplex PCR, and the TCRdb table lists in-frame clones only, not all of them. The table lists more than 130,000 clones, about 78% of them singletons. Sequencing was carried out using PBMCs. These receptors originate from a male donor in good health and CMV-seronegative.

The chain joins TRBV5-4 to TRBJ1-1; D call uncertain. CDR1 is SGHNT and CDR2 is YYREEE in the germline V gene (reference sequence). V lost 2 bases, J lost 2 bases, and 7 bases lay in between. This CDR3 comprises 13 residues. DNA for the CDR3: TGTGCCAGCAGCTTTGGAGGAAACACTGAAGCTTTCTTT. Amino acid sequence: CASSFGGNTEAFF.

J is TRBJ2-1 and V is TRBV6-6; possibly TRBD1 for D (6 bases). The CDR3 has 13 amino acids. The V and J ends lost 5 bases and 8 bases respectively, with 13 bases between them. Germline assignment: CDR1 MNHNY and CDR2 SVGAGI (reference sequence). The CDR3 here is CASSKTQGYEQFF. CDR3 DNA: TGTGCCAGCAGTAAGACACAGGGTTATGAGCAGTTCTTC.

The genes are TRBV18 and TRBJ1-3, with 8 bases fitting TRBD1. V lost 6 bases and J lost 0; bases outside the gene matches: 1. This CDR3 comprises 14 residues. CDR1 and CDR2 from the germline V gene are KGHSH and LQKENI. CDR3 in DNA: TGTGCCAGCTCGACAGGGGACTCTGGAAACACCATATATTTT. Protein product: CASSTGDSGNTIYF.

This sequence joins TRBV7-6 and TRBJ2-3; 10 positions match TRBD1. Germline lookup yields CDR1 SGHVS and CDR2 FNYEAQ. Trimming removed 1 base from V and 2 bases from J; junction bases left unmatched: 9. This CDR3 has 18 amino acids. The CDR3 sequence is CASSLVSFGQGVTDTQYF. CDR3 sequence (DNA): TGTGCCAGCAGCTTAGTTAGTTTTGGACAGGGGGTCACAGATACGCAGTATTTT.

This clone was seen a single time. CDR3 sequence (DNA): TGTGCCATCAGTGAGTACGGAGATACGCAGTATTTT. Translating gives CAISEYGDTQYF. The J gene is TRBJ2-3, the V gene TRBV10-3; no firm D call. Germline CDR1 is ENHRY and CDR2 is SYGVKD. This CDR3 contains 12 residues. Deletions cut 1 base from V and 5 bases from J, with 4 bases between.

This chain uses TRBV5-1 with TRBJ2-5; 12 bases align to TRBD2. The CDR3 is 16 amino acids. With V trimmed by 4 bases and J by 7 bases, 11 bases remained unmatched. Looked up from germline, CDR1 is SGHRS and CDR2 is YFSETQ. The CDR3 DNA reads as TGCGCCAGCAGCCCAGAACTAGCGGGAGGATTGCGGACCCAGTACTTC. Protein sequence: CASSPELAGGLRTQYF.

CDR3 protein: CASSQVVTGGPYEQYF. The CDR3 nucleotides are TGTGCCAGCAGCCAAGTAGTGACAGGGGGGCCCTACGAGCAGTACTTC. The chain is built from TRBV14 and TRBJ2-7; 9 bases match TRBD1. CDR1 and CDR2 from the germline V gene are SGHDN and FVKESK. Trimming took 1 base from V and 2 from J; bases not matched to a gene: 6. CDR3 length equals 16 residues.

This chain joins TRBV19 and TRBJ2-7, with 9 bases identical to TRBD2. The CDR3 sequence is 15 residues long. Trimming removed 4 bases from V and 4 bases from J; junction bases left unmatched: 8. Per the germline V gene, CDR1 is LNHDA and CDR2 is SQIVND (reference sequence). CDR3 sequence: CASSTRLAAGYEQYF. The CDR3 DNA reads TGTGCCAGTAGTACCCGACTAGCGGCGGGTTACGAGCAGTACTTC.

CDR3 region: CASSLSGQSASTDTQYF. CDR3 DNA sequence: TGTGCCAGCAGCTTATCGGGACAGAGTGCTAGCACAGATACGCAGTATTTT. This sequence joins TRBV7-9 and TRBJ2-3; 7 bases are a match to TRBD1. Germline CDR1 SEHNR, CDR2 FQNEAQ (reference sequence). This CDR3 spans 17 amino acids. The J segment lost 0 bases and the V segment lost 2 bases, leaving 8 bases of the junction unmatched.

The CDR3 DNA follows: TGTGCCAGCATGTGGCTAGCGGGAGCAAATGAGCAGTTCTTC. Its translation: CASMWLAGANEQFF. This chain links TRBV2 with TRBJ2-1; 10 bases line up with TRBD2. J was trimmed by 7 bases and V by 7 bases; bases with no gene match: 7. This CDR3 is 14 amino acids long. Germline V CDR1 and CDR2: SNHLY, FYNNEI.

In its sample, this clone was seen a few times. The CDR3 DNA reads as TGTGCCAGCAGGGCGGGGGAAGTCAATGAGCAGTTCTTC. Protein sequence: CASRAGEVNEQFF. This rearrangement joins TRBV6-6 to TRBJ2-1; 7 bases are shared with TRBD2. With V trimmed by 6 bases and J by 6 bases, 5 bases remained unmatched. The CDR3 runs 13 residues. The germline gives CDR1 MNHNY, CDR2 SVGAGI (reference sequence).

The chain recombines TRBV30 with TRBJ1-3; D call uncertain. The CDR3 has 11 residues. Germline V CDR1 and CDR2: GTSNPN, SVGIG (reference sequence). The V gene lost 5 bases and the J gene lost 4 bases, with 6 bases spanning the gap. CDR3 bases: TGTGCCTGGGGAGGGGGAAACACCATATATTTT. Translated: CAWGGGNTIYF.

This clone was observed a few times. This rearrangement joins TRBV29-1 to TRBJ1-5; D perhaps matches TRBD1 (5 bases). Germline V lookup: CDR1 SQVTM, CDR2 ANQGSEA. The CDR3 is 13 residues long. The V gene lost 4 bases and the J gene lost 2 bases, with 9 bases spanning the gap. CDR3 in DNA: TGCAGCGTTGGACAGTCGGGCAATCAGCCCCAGCATTTT. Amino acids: CSVGQSGNQPQHF.

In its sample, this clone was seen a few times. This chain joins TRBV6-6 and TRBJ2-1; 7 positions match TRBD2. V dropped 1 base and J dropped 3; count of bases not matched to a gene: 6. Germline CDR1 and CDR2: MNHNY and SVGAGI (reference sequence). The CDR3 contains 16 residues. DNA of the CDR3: TGTGCCAGCAGTTACTACCCCCGGGACTACTACAATGAGCAGTTCTTC. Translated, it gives CASSYYPRDYYNEQFF.